A single T cell receptor (beta chain) is shown here with its context. Its antigen is not yet known. The record has no base qualities; no much larger clone is one base away. This sample stems from a study of PD-L1 blockade in urothelial cancer (dated by TCRdb to 2017 to 2019). For the study in its entirety: All patients started therapy in about 2014 and received atezolizumab 1,200 mg intravenously every 3 weeks. Patients had an ECOG performance status of 0 or 1 and had received between 0 and 3 prior chemotherapy regimens. Blood samples were analyzed at 3 weeks after treatment start (second dose) and at 6 weeks after treatment start. Over 28 patients had pretreatment blood TCR-seq, approximately 24 had at least one posttreatment blood collection, and approximately 24 had tumor TCR-seq. Eight or nine patients reached durable clinical benefit, while fewer than 25 patients did not. Blood samples yielded a median of roughly 140,000 T cells and more than 80,000 unique TCRs, with median clonality 0.080. Durable clinical benefit was defined as a progression-free survival longer than 6 months, and TCR features were additionally tested against progression-free survival and overall survival. TCR sequencing covered pretreatment tumor samples and matched, serially collected peripheral blood taken before and after atezolizumab treatment. About 90% of the roughly 30 patients were identified as males with urothelial cancer of bladder origin, and a prior smoking history was reported by 18 of 29 patients. In the same patients who had TCR sequencing, pretreatment tumors also underwent whole exome sequencing and RNA sequencing. The study was an exploratory multi-omic analysis of somatic, immune and clinical correlates of response to PD-L1 blockade with atezolizumab in urothelial cancer.

The cohort included 25 to 30 patients with locally advanced or metastatic urothelial carcinoma who were treated at Memorial Sloan Kettering on a trial protocol. Peripheral blood mononuclear cells were collected pretreatment and during treatment, at between 1 and 8 total time points per patient. The Qiagen DNeasy Blood extraction kit was used to purify genomic DNA from total PBMCs and from tumor samples. PBMCs were collected pretreatment and during treatment, and were isolated and stored as previously described. The research as a whole found: Because the sample size was small (n ≈ 28) and many of the analyses were exploratory, the results are meant to be hypothesis-generating. At 3 weeks after the start of treatment, tumor-associated TCR clones in peripheral blood had expanded more in patients with durable benefit (n ≈ 24, p = 0.022). Improved progression-free and overall survival was associated with having pretreatment peripheral blood TCR clonality below the median.

Synthetic TCR analog templates were spiked into each PCR so that absolute template abundance could be estimated from read counts. TCRbeta CDR3 regions were amplified from genomic DNA with bias-controlled V and J gene primers using the immunoSEQ assay. Sequencing of rearranged TCRbeta segments was done at approximately 20X coverage. Processing in the source paper ran as follows. Clustering was used to correct sequencing errors, and CDR3s were annotated against IMGT to assign V, D and J genes. Downstream analyses used only productive TCRbeta rearrangements and left out out-of-frame or stop-codon sequences. Clonality was calculated as one minus the Shannon entropy normalized by the log of the number of unique productive sequences. Fisher's exact test with Benjamini-Hochberg correction, using a cutoff of adjusted p below 0.01, was how clones that differed between time points or between blood and tumor were identified. TCRdb mirrors the immuneACCESS table, restricted to in-frame sequences. Some clones are absent from its copies; in checked studies, under half trace to an unresolved V gene, and the reason for the others is unknown. That table furnishes V, J and clone size, whereas the DNA furnished D and trimming. This sample holds tens of thousands of clones; around nine tenths were observed only once. More than 6.5% of the sample rests with the top ten.

The sequence derives from a man between 65 and 79 years old with urothelial cancer. The input for sequencing was PBMCs, taken around atezolizumab (anti-PD-L1) treatment.

Read as DNA, the sequence is TGTGCCAGTGATGAACAGACGTATCAGCCCCAGCATTTT. Translated, it gives CASDEQTYQPQHF. The chain is assembled from TRBV19 and TRBJ1-5; too little of a D gene remains to name it. The V end loses 8 bases and the J end loses 5 bases, and a stretch of 13 bases separates them. Per the germline V gene (reference sequence), LNHDA is the CDR1 and SQIVND is the CDR2. Its CDR3 holds 13 amino acids, cysteine through phenylalanine. Of the read, only the CDR3 DNA is kept; its 39 bases are in frame from base 1.